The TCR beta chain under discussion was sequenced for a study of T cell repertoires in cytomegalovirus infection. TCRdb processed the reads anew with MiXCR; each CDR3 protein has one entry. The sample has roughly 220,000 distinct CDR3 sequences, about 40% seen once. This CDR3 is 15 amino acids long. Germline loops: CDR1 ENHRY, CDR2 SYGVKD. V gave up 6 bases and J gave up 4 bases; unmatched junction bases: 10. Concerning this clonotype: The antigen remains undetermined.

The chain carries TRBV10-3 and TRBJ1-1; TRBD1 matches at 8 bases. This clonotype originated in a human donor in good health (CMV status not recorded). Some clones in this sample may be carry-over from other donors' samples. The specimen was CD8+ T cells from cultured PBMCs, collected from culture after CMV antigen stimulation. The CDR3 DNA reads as TGTGCCATCAGCCCGTCGGACAGGGCGGGCACTGAAGCTTTCTTT. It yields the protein CAISPSDRAGTEAFF.